These T cell receptor beta chains were read from a single sample in a study of CD8+ T cells in alopecia areata. Clones were sequenced by immunoSEQ multiplex PCR, and TCRdb holds only the in-frame ones, with some missing. Counted here are over 150,000 clones, roughly 65% occurring once; the ten biggest clones make up 1.5% to 2%. Sequencing used CD4+ T cells sorted from blood, obtained at week 0. These receptors were taken from a human donor with alopecia areata. Each CDR3 is given with its conserved first and last residue. D genes are given only for firm matches. Not all rows give a size; the values are once, few, many and, for expanded clones, a class.

J: TRBJ2-6
size: NA
D: TRBD1
V: TRBV5-6
CDR3: CASSFQGAQPGANVLTF
DNA: TGTGCCAGCAGCTTTCAGGGGGCGCAGCCTGGGGCCAACGTCCTGACTTTC

J: TRBJ2-1
size: NA
D: NA
V: TRBV16
CDR3: CASSLDGLGYREQFF
DNA: TGTGCCAGCAGCCTAGACGGATTGGGGTATCGTGAGCAGTTCTTC

J: TRBJ1-1
size: once
D: NA
V: TRBV7-9
CDR3: CASSYSGVNTEAFF
DNA: TGTGCCAGCAGCTACTCGGGGGTGAACACTGAAGCTTTCTTT

J: TRBJ1-6
size: few
D: NA
V: TRBV9
CDR3: CASSERPGAISPLHF
DNA: TGTGCCAGCAGCGAGAGGCCCGGGGCTATTTCACCCCTCCACTTT

J: TRBJ1-5
size: NA
D: TRBD1
V: TRBV15
CDR3: CATSREGTGNQPQHF
DNA: TGTGCCACCAGCAGGGAAGGGACAGGGAATCAGCCCCAGCATTTT

J: TRBJ1-6
size: NA
D: NA
V: TRBV25-1
CDR3: CASSSDNSPLHF
DNA: TGTGCCAGCAGTTCAGATAATTCACCCCTCCACTTT

J: TRBJ2-5
size: NA
D: TRBD1
V: TRBV25-1
CDR3: CASSATGAAQETQYF
DNA: TGTGCCAGCAGTGCCACAGGGGCAGCCCAAGAGACCCAGTACTTC

J: TRBJ2-7
size: NA
D: TRBD1
V: TRBV9
CDR3: CASSAAGTGRSEQYF
DNA: TGTGCCAGCAGCGCCGCAGGGACAGGTCGCTCCGAGCAGTACTTC

J: TRBJ2-2
size: NA
D: NA
V: TRBV5-6
CDR3: CASSWASGANTGELFF
DNA: TGTGCCAGCAGCTGGGCCTCAGGTGCGAACACCGGGGAGCTGTTTTTT

J: TRBJ1-1
size: NA
D: NA
V: TRBV5-4
CDR3: CASSLIGNTEAFF
DNA: TGTGCCAGCAGCTTGATAGGGAACACTGAAGCTTTCTTT

J: TRBJ2-2
size: NA
D: NA
V: TRBV29-1
CDR3: CSVAYTGELFF
DNA: TGCAGCGTGGCGTACACCGGGGAGCTGTTTTTT

J: TRBJ2-7
size: NA
D: NA
V: TRBV7-2
CDR3: CASSSGPGFYEQYF
DNA: TGTGCCAGCAGCTCCGGGCCCGGGTTCTACGAGCAGTACTTC

J: TRBJ2-3
size: few
D: TRBD2
V: TRBV10-3
CDR3: CALGSGGNRSTDTQYF
DNA: TGTGCCCTCGGTAGCGGGGGGAATAGGAGCACAGATACGCAGTATTTT

J: TRBJ1-1
size: many
D: TRBD1
V: TRBV29-1
CDR3: CTGQVALSTSEAFF
DNA: TGCACGGGACAGGTAGCTCTTAGTACATCTGAAGCTTTCTTT

J: TRBJ1-5
size: NA
D: NA
V: TRBV2
CDR3: CASSGKEGPPQHF
DNA: TGTGCCAGCAGTGGCAAGGAGGGGCCACCCCAGCATTTT

J: TRBJ2-7
size: NA
D: NA
V: TRBV30
CDR3: CAWAYSSYEQYF
DNA: TGTGCCTGGGCATATTCGTCCTACGAGCAGTACTTC

J: TRBJ1-2
size: few
D: TRBD1
V: TRBV11-2
CDR3: CASSSDRGGYTF
DNA: TGTGCCAGCAGCTCGGACAGGGGCGGCTACACCTTC

J: TRBJ2-3
size: NA
D: NA
V: TRBV30
CDR3: CAWSTGSDTQYF
DNA: TGTGCCTGGAGTACAGGCTCAGATACGCAGTATTTT

J: TRBJ1-5
size: NA
D: NA
V: TRBV27
CDR3: CASSFSDRLNQPQHF
DNA: TGTGCCAGCAGTTTTTCGGACAGACTCAATCAGCCCCAGCATTTT

J: TRBJ2-3
size: NA
D: NA
V: TRBV29-1
CDR3: CSVEGGRTDTQYF
DNA: TGCAGCGTTGAGGGGGGGCGGACAGATACGCAGTATTTT

J: TRBJ2-7
size: few
D: NA
V: TRBV5-1
CDR3: CASSPGGSSYEQYF
DNA: TGCGCCAGCAGCCCCGGCGGGTCATCCTACGAGCAGTACTTC

J: TRBJ1-2
size: NA
D: NA
V: TRBV30
CDR3: CAWSWQRGYGYTF
DNA: TGTGCCTGGAGTTGGCAAAGGGGCTATGGCTACACCTTC

J: TRBJ1-6
size: NA
D: NA
V: TRBV5-1
CDR3: CASSFWTEDNSPLHF
DNA: TGCGCCAGCAGCTTTTGGACGGAGGATAATTCACCCCTCCACTTT

J: TRBJ2-1
size: NA
D: NA
V: TRBV30
CDR3: CAWSEVDEQFF
DNA: TGTGCCTGGAGTGAAGTCGATGAGCAGTTCTTC

J: TRBJ1-2
size: NA
D: NA
V: TRBV30
CDR3: CACAGGLAYGYTF
DNA: TGTGCCTGCGCGGGGGGATTGGCCTATGGCTACACCTTC

J: TRBJ1-5
size: few
D: TRBD1
V: TRBV6-1
CDR3: CASSALTGGNQPQHF
DNA: TGTGCCAGCAGTGCGTTAACAGGGGGCAATCAGCCCCAGCATTTT

J: TRBJ2-4
size: NA
D: NA
V: TRBV7-2
CDR3: CASSFTDLNIQYF
DNA: TGTGCCAGCAGCTTTACAGATCTAAACATTCAGTACTTC

J: TRBJ2-1
size: NA
D: TRBD1
V: TRBV19
CDR3: CASSFLGGREQFF
DNA: TGTGCCAGTAGCTTCCTAGGGGGCAGGGAGCAGTTCTTC

J: TRBJ2-6
size: NA
D: NA
V: TRBV5-1
CDR3: CASTQGTGANVLTF
DNA: TGCGCCTCGACACAGGGCACTGGGGCCAACGTCCTGACTTTC

J: TRBJ1-5
size: NA
D: NA
V: TRBV5-8
CDR3: CASIPGPRTDSNQPQHF
DNA: TGTGCCAGCATCCCCGGGCCTCGGACAGATAGCAATCAGCCCCAGCATTTT

J: TRBJ1-4
size: NA
D: NA
V: TRBV29-1
CDR3: CSVGGRANEKLFF
DNA: TGCAGCGTTGGCGGCAGGGCTAATGAAAAACTGTTTTTT